The clone carrying this TCR beta chain occurred a few times. Its antigen is unknown. The entry originates in a study of response to subunit inactivated influenza vaccine. Study conclusions and caveats: With each seasonal influenza vaccination, the authors suggested, few new T cells are recruited.

The V gene lost 6 bases and the J gene lost 8 bases, with 19 bases spanning the gap. The CDR3 has 15 amino acids. TCRdb redid the calling of the RT-PCR reads with MiXCR, one entry per CDR3 protein. This sample yields some 300,000 distinct CDR3 sequences, of which around 22% are seen a single time; 10% belongs to the top ten. The clonotype originates from a man between 50 and 70 years old who received an inactivated influenza vaccine. This specimen consisted of PBMCs from blood, obtained roughly 20 months after vaccination. The chain couples TRBV12-3 or TRBV12-4 to TRBJ1-4; no reliable D call. This CDR3 is CASSKTDNLSEKLFF. The CDR3 DNA sequence: TGTGCCAGCAGCAAAACCGACAACCTGTCGGAAAAACTGTTTTTT.